The clone carrying this T cell receptor (beta chain) was observed at least ten times. The data originate from a study of blood T cells in healthy people across ages. Trimming pared 6 bases from V and 2 bases from J, leaving 10 bases between. The CDR3 spans 13 residues. Germline CDR1 SGHTA, CDR2 FQGNSA. Using a J-beta primer mix together with a sample-barcoded 5' primer, a second PCR was run for about 6 to 11 cycles. A template-switch adaptor containing 12 random nucleotides labeled each cDNA molecule. TCRdb analysed the 5' RACE reads with MiXCR anew, one entry per CDR3 protein. Here the sample spans more than 750,000 distinct CDR3 sequences, almost 30% being singletons. This sample also belongs to another study, concerning T cells of mothers and their children. That paper notes: It was through the M1S primer of the second PCR that sample barcodes and 2-4 random nucleotides were added. Each child gave a few million TCR beta CDR3 reads (each mother, over 9 million). Across the analysis, no persistent microchimeric T cell clones were detected.

V and J are TRBV7-2 and TRBJ1-1; a possible D gene is TRBD1 (5 bases). The sequence derives from a woman between 40 and 55 years old in good health. The sample taken for sequencing was blood. CDR3 in DNA: TGTGCCAGCAGTTCTGACAGTAACACTGAAGCTTTCTTT. Protein: CASSSDSNTEAFF.